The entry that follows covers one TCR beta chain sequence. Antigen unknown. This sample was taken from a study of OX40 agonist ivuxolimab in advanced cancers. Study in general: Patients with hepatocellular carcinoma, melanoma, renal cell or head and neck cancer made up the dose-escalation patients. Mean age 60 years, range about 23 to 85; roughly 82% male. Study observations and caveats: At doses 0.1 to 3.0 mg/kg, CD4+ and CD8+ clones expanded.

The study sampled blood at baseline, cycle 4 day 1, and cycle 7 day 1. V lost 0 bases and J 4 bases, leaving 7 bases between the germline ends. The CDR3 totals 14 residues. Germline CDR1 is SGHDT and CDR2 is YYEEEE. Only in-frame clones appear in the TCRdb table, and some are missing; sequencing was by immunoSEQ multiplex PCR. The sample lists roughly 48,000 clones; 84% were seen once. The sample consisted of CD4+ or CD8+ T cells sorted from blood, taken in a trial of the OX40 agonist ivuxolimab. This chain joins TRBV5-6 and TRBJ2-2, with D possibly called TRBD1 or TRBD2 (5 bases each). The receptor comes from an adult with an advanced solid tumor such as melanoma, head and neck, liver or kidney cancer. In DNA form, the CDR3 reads TGTGCCAGCAGCTTGGGGGACGTCACCGGGGAGCTGTTTTTT. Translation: CASSLGDVTGELFF.